These 7 T cell receptor beta chains originate from one sample sequenced in a study of tumor-infiltrating lymphocytes in oesophageal squamous cell carcinoma. TCRdb reprocessed the PCR reads with MiXCR, giving one entry per CDR3 protein. The sample lists some 16,000 distinct CDR3 sequences, roughly 49% occurring once. Sequencing was carried out using esophageal tumor tissue. These receptors were collected from a male donor with esophageal squamous cell carcinoma.

The chain links TRBV7-9 to TRBJ2-1, with TRBD2 identical over 14 bases. With V trimmed by 4 bases and J by 10 bases, 6 bases remained unmatched. Germline-derived CDR1 and CDR2 are SEHNR and FQNEAQ (reference sequence). This CDR3 contains 15 residues. The CDR3 sequence is CASSSGLAGDREQFF. In DNA, the CDR3 is TGTGCCAGCAGCTCGGGACTAGCGGGAGATCGGGAGCAGTTCTTC.

For this clonotype: The missing conserved phenylalanine or tryptophan at the end of this CDR3 makes a read error likely. The DNA is left out, because the CDR3 cannot be placed on it with certainty; the CDR3 is given as TCRdb lists it. This chain connects TRBV3-1 to TRBJ1-1. The germline gives CDR1 LGHDT, CDR2 YNNKEL (reference sequence). The CDR3 numbers 16 amino acids, ends counted. CDR3 sequence: CASGTRLPTMSSSSGQ.

Within the sample, this clonotype is medium-sized. The rearrangement joins TRBV12-3 or TRBV12-4 to TRBJ2-5, with 9 nucleotides matching TRBD1. J lost 5 bases, V lost 4 bases, and 5 bases had no gene match. This CDR3 contains 14 residues. CDR3 in amino acids: CASSSLGTGETQYF. CDR3 bases: TGTGCCAGCAGTTCCCTGGGGACAGGGGAGACCCAGTACTTC.

The chain joins TRBV12-3 or TRBV12-4 to TRBJ2-5; D remains unclear. Gene TRBJ2-1 matches the end of the DNA better, so the J call may be wrong. The CDR3 covers 13 residues. Here the CDR3 reads CASSHYPKNEQFF. The DNA for the CDR3 is TGTGCCAGCAGCCATTACCCCAAAAATGAGCAGTTCTTC.

This clonotype has a single count. The chain links TRBV12-3 or TRBV12-4 to TRBJ1-6; 7 bases are a match to TRBD1. Trimming took 4 bases from V and 7 from J; bases not matched to a gene: 1. The CDR3 length is 13 residues. The chain's CDR3 is CASSSGQNSPLHF. CDR3 in DNA: TGTGCCAGCAGTTCGGGACAGAATTCACCCCTCCACTTT.

This clonotype has a handful of counts. With a much larger clone just one base away, this may be a read error. The chain recombines TRBV19 with TRBJ2-5, with 9 bases identical to TRBD2. Trimming cost V 3 bases and J 11 bases; bases outside gene matches: 16. The CDR3 is 16 amino acids. Germline CDR1 reads LNHDA; CDR2 reads SQIVND (reference sequence). The CDR3 region has the DNA TGTGCCAGTAGTATGGAAGTAGCGGGAGTCGGGTATGAGCAGTACTTC. Translated: CASSMEVAGVGYEQYF.

This clonotype was seen a handful of times. The chain joins TRBV7-9 to TRBJ2-1; D remains unclear. CDR3 length: 11 amino acids. The V gene's germline CDR1 is SEHNR and CDR2 FQNEAQ (reference sequence). The germline V and J ends were trimmed by 5 bases and 6 bases, with 5 bases remaining between them. The CDR3 region has the DNA TGTGCCAGCAGCCATAGCAATGAGCAGTTCTTC. Translation: CASSHSNEQFF.